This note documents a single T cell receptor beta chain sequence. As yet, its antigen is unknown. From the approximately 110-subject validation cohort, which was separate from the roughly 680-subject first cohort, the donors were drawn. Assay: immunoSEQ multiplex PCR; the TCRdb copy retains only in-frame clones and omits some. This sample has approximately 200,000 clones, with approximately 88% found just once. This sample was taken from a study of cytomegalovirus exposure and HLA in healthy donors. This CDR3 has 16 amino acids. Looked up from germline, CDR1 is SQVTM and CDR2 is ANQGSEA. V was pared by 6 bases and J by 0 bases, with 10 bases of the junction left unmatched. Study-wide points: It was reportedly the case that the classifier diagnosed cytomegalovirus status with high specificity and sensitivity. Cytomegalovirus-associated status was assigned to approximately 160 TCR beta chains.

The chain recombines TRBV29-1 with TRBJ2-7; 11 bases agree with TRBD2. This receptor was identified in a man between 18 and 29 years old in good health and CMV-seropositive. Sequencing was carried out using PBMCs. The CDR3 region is CSVSGTSGQYSYEQYF. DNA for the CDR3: TGCAGCGTATCCGGGACTAGCGGCCAATACTCCTACGAGCAGTACTTC.